The T cell receptor beta chain under discussion was sequenced for a study of blood T cell repertoires in COVID-19. Produced via immunoSEQ multiplex PCR; TCRdb's table is partial and in-frame only. The repertoire holds 180,000 or so clones, with around 83% as singletons. The ends were cut back, 3 bases at V and 0 bases at J, with 12 bases in the middle. Germline CDR1 is MGHRA and CDR2 is YSYEKL. The CDR3 is made up of 16 amino acids. Sequencing was done on a sample of peripheral blood. The chain couples TRBV4-1 to TRBJ1-3, with TRBD1 as a possible D gene (5 bases). The sequence was obtained from a young man with acute or convalescent COVID-19. In DNA form, the CDR3 reads TGCGCCAGCAGCCAGCAATCAGGGAACTCTGGAAACACCATATATTTT. This encodes CASSQQSGNSGNTIYF.